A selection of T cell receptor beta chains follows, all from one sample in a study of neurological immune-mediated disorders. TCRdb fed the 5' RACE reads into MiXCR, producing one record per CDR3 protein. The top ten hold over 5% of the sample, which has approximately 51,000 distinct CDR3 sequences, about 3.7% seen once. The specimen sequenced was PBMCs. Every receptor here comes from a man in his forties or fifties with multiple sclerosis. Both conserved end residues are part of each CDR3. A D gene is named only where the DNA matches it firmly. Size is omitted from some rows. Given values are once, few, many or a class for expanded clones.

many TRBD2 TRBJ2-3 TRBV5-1 TGCGCCAGCAGCTTGGACGGGGGGGCCATAGATACGCAGTATTTT CASSLDGGAIDTQYF
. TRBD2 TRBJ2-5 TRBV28 TGTGCCAGCAGTTTAGGACTAGCGGGGGGGTTAGAGACCCAGTACTTC CASSLGLAGGLETQYF
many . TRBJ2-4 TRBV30 TGTGCCTGGAGTAAGCAGGGGATTGCCAAAAACATTCAGTACTTC CAWSKQGIAKNIQYF
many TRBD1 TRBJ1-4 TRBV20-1 TGCAGTGCTGCGGGACAGATCTATGAAAAACTGTTTTTT CSAAGQIYEKLFF
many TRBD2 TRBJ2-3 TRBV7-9 TGTGCCAGCAGCTCCAGGGCGAGGGGACTACATCCCTCGAGCACAGATACGCAGTATTTT CASSSRARGLHPSSTDTQYF
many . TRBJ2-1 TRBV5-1 TGCGCCAGCAGCTTGAGTTCCCCTTCTCTCTACAATGAGCAGTTCTTC CASSLSSPSLYNEQFF
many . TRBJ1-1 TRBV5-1 TGCGCCAGCAGCTTGGCTGGGCAGGACACTGAAGCTTTCTTT CASSLAGQDTEAFF
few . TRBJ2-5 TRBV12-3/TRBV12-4 TGTGTCAGTTCCCAGGGCGGAGAGACCCAGTACTTC CVSSQGGETQYF
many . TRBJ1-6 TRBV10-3 TGTGCCATCAGTGAGTCTAGGGGCCGGGGGTCACCCCTCCACTTT CAISESRGRGSPLHF
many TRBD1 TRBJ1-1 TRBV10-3 TGTGCCATCAGTGAGAGGGGACAGGGGGCTGAAGCTTTCTTT CAISERGQGAEAFF
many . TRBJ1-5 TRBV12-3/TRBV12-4 TGTGCCAGCAGTTCTACAGGGAGGAGACAGCCCCAGCATTTT CASSSTGRRQPQHF
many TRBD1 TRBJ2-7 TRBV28 TGTGCCAGCAGTTTAGAGGGGACAGCCTACGAGCAGTACTTC CASSLEGTAYEQYF
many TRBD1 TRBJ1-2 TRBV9 TGTGCCAGCAGCGCTGGGACAGCCATCTATGGCTACACCTTC CASSAGTAIYGYTF
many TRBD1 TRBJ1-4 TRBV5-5 TGTGCCAGCAGCTTTTGGGACAGGGTTTCGTCTAATGAAAAACTGTTTTTT CASSFWDRVSSNEKLFF
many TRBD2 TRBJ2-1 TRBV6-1 TGTGCCAGCAGTGAGTCTAGCGGGGGGGCTTATGAGCAGTTCTTC CASSESSGGAYEQFF
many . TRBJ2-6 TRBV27 TGTGCCAGTAAACCAAACTCTGGGGCCAACGTCCTGACTTTC CASKPNSGANVLTF
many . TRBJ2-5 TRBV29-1 TGCAGCGTTATCCAGGGGAGAGAGACCCAGTACTTC CSVIQGRETQYF
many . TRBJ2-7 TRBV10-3 TGTGCCATCAGGCCCGGACAGCACATCTCCTACGAGCAGTACTTC CAIRPGQHISYEQYF
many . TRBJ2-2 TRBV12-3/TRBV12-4 TGTGCCAGCCGAATAAGAAACGCGGGCACCGGGGAGCTGTTTTTT CASRIRNAGTGELFF
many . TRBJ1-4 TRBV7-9 TGTGCCAGCTCTTCTACCGAAAAACTGTTTTTT CASSSTEKLFF
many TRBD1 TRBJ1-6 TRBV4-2 TGTGCCAGCAGCCAAGTGGGACAGGGTGATTCACCCCTCCACTTT CASSQVGQGDSPLHF
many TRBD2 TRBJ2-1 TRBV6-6 TGTGCCAGCAGTCGAGCGGGGGACGAATACAATGAGCAGTTCTTC CASSRAGDEYNEQFF
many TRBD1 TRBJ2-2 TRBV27 TGTGCCAGCAGTTTTGTTAGGGGGCCCGGGGAGCTGTTTTTT CASSFVRGPGELFF
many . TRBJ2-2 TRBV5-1 TGCGCCAGCAGCACGGGGGACAGTAACACCGGGGAGCTGTTTTTT CASSTGDSNTGELFF
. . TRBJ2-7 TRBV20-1 TGCAGTGCTAGAGATCCGGACTCCTACGAGCAGTACTTC CSARDPDSYEQYF
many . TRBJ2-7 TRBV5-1 TGCGCCAGCAGCTACCAGAGGGGAGGGGGGTACGAGCAGTACTTC CASSYQRGGGYEQYF
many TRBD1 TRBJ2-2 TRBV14 TGTGCCAGCAGCCAAGAGGGACAGGGTAATAGGTACACCGGGGAGCTGTTTTTT CASSQEGQGNRYTGELFF
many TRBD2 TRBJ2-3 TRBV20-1 TGCAGTGCTAGGGCGCTAGCGGACCCCCCAGATACGCAGTATTTT CSARALADPPDTQYF
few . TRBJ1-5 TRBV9 TGTGCCAGCAGCGTAGGATTAAATGGTCCCCAGAATTTT CASSVGLNGPQNF
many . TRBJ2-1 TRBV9 TGTGTTGGGGAGCGACCCGACTCAGGTGAGCAGTTCTTC CVGERPDSGEQFF
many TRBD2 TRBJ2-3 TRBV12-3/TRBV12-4 TGTGCCAGCAGTGGAACCCCGGGACTAGCGGGGGGGCCGGGCACAGATACGCAGTATTTT CASSGTPGLAGGPGTDTQYF
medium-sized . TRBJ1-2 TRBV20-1 TGCAGTGCTAGTCCAGGAGGAGACTATGGCTACACCTTC CSASPGGDYGYTF
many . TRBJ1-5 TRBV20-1 TGCAGTGCTAGGAGGGGAGCTCAGCCCCAGCATTTT CSARRGAQPQHF
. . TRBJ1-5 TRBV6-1 TGTGCCAGCAGTGAAGGTGCGGGAACCCATAGCAATCAGCCCCAGCATTTT CASSEGAGTHSNQPQHF
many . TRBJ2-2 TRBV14 TGTGCCAGCAGCCAAGATTTATCCACCGGGGGGCTGTTTTTT CASSQDLSTGGLFF
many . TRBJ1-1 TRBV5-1 TGCGCCAGCAGCGCTGAGAAAACGGTGGTTGGCACTGAAGCTTTCTTT CASSAEKTVVGTEAFF
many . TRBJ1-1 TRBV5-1 TGCGCCAGCAGCCCCGGACCTTTGAACACTGAAGCTTTCTTT CASSPGPLNTEAFF
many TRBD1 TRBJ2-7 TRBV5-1 TGCGCCAGCAGCTTGGAGGCCGGACAGGAGAAGCAGTACTTC CASSLEAGQEKQYF
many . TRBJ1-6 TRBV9 TGTGCCAGCAGCGTAGCCGGATCCGGGTTCCCCCACTTT CASSVAGSGFPHF
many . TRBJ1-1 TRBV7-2 TGTGCCAGCAGACCCAAGATAGCTGAAGCTTTCTTT CASRPKIAEAFF
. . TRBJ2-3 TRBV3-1 TGTGCCAGCAGCCAAGGGGGGGCCGATACGCAGTATTTT CASSQGGADTQYF
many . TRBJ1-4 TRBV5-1 TGCGCCAGCAGCTTGTTTCGGGGGCTGGGTAATGAAAAACTGTTTTTT CASSLFRGLGNEKLFF
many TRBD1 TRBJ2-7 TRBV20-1 TGCAGCGGGTCCATGGGACAGGGAAGACGCGAGCAGTACTTC CSGSMGQGRREQYF
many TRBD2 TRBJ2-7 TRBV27 TGTGCCAGCAGTTTACACGCCGGGGGGTTTCCCTACGAGCAGTACTTC CASSLHAGGFPYEQYF
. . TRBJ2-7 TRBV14 TGTGCCAGCAGCCAAAGATGGGCATTCAGGTACGAGCAGTACTTC CASSQRWAFRYEQYF
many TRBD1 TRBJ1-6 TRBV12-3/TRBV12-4 TGTGCCAGCAGATATGGGACAGGGGCGTCCTATAATTCACCCCTCCACTTT CASRYGTGASYNSPLHF